This T cell receptor beta chain was sequenced for a study of T cell clones after liver transplantation. Produced via immunoSEQ multiplex PCR; TCRdb's table is partial and in-frame only. The sample carries over 70,000 clones, under 90% recorded once. From germline, CDR1 is MNHEY and CDR2 SMNVEV (reference sequence). Trimming took 4 bases from V and 3 from J; bases not matched to a gene: 5. This CDR3 region has 14 residues. The material was CD4+ T cells from blood, obtained 12 months after liver transplant. This chain uses TRBV27 with TRBJ2-7; TRBD1 agrees at 8 bases. The receptor's source is a human patient who received a liver transplant. The graft donor may have given rise to some T cells. The CDR3 loop is CASSSDRVGYEQYF. The CDR3 DNA is TGTGCCAGCAGTTCGGACAGGGTGGGCTACGAGCAGTACTTC.